This T cell receptor beta chain was retrieved from a study of blood T cell repertoires in COVID-19. In the study overall: Sample material is recorded as cDNA or gDNA derived from T cells, B-cell-depleted T cells, or PBMCs.

This clone was detected a few times. Repertoires were generated with immunoSEQ multiplex PCR, while TCRdb's copy carries only in-frame clones and drops some. The sample lists about 230,000 clones, about 85% occurring once. The trim removed 4 bases at V and 8 bases at J, leaving 17 bases unmatched. Per germline, CDR1 SGDLS and CDR2 YYNGEE. The length of the CDR3 is 16 residues. The sample consisted of peripheral blood. This TCR was recovered from a man aged 35-49 years with acute or convalescent COVID-19. The genes are TRBV9 and TRBJ1-2, with 7 bases lining up with TRBD1. The CDR3 DNA sequence: TGTGCCAGCAGCAACAGACAGGGCTCAGGGCCAAGGGGCTACACCTTC. This sequence encodes CASSNRQGSGPRGYTF.